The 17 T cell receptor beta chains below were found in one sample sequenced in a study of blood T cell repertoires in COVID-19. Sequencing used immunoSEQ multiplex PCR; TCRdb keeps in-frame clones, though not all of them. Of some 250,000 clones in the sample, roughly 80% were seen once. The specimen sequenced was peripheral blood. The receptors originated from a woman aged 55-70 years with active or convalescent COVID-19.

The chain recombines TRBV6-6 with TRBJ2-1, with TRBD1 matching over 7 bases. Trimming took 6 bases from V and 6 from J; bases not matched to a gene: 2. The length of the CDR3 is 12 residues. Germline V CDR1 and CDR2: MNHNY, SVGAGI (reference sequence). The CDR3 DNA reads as TGTGCCAGCAGCCCAGGGGGCAATGAGCAGTTCTTC. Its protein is CASSPGGNEQFF.

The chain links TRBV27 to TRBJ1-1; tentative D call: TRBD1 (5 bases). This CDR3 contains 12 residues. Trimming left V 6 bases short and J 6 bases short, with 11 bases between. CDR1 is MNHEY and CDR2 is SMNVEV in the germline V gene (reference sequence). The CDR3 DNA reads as TGTGCCAGCAGGGGGGGGGAGTCTGAAGCTTTCTTT. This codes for CASRGGESEAFF.

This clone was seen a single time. This CDR3 is CASSLERGQGTDTEAFF. The CDR3 region has the DNA TGTGCCAGCAGCTTAGAGAGGGGACAGGGGACGGACACTGAAGCTTTCTTT. The chain couples TRBV7-9 to TRBJ1-1; 10 bases agree with TRBD1. CDR1 SEHNR and CDR2 FQNEAQ come from the germline V gene (reference sequence). Trimming removed 1 base from V and 3 bases from J; junction bases left unmatched: 8. The CDR3 covers 17 residues.

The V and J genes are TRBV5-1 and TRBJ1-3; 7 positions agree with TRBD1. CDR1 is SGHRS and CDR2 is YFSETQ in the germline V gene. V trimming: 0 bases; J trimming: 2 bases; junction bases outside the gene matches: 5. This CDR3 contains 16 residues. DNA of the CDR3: TGCGCCAGCAGCTTGGAGGTCGGGACAGCTGGAAACACCATATATTTT. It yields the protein CASSLEVGTAGNTIYF.

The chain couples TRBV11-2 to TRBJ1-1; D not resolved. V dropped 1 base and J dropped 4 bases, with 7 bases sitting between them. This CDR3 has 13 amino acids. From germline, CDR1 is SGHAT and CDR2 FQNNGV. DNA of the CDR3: TGTGCCAGCAGCTTAGTCCGAGGCACTGAAGCTTTCTTT. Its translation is CASSLVRGTEAFF.

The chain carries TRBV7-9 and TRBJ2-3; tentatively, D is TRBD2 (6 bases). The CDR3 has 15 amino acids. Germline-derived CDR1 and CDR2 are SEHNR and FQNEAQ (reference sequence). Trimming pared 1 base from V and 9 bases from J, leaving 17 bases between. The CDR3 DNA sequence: TGTGCCAGCAGCTTAGAGTCGGGTAGCGGATTCACGCAGTATTTT. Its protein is CASSLESGSGFTQYF.

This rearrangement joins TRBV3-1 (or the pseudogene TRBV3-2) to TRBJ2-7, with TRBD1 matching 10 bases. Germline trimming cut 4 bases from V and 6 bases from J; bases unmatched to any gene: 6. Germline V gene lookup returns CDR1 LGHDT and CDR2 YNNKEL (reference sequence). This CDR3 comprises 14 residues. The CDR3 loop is CASSLRQGALEQYF. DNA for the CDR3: TGTGCCAGCAGCCTCCGACAGGGGGCACTCGAGCAGTACTTC.

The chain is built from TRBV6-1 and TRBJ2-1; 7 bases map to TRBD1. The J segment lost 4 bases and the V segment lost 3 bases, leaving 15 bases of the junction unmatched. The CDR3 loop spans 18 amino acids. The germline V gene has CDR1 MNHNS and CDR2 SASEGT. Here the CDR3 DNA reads TGTGCCAGCAGTGATCACCCCTACCCCGGGACAGATTACAATGAGCAGTTCTTC. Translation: CASSDHPYPGTDYNEQFF.

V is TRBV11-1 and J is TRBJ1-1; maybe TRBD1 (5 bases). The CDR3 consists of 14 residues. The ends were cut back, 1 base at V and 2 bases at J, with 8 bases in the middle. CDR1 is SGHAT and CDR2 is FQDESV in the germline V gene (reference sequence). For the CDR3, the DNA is TGTGCCAGCAGCTTAGGGGGCGTAAACACTGAAGCTTTCTTT. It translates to CASSLGGVNTEAFF.

The CDR3 DNA reads TGCGCCAGCAGCCAAGATTTACTACAGGGGCGAGGTGCAGCTTTCTTT. Protein: CASSQDLLQGRGAAFF. This sequence joins TRBV4-3 and TRBJ1-1; 7 bases agree with TRBD1. Looked up from germline, CDR1 is LGHNA and CDR2 is YSLEER. Germline trimming cut 0 bases from V and 10 bases from J; bases unmatched to any gene: 14. The CDR3 runs to 16 residues.

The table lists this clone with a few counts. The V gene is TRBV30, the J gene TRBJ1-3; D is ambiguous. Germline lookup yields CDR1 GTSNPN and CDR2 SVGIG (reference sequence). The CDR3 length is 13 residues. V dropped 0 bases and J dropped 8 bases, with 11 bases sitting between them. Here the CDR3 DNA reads TGTGCCTGGAGTGTACGAAGATCGGACACCATATATTTT. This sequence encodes CAWSVRRSDTIYF. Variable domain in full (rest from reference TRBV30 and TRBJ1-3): SQTIHQWPATLVQPVGSPLSLECTVEGTSNPNLYWYRQAAGRGLQLLFYSVGIGQISSEVPQNLSASRPQDRQFILSSKKLLLSDSGFYLCAWSVRRSDTIYFGEGSWLTVV.

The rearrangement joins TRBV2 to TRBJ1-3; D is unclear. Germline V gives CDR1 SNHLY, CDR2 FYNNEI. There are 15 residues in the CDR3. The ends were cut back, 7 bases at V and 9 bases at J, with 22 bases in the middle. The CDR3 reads CASTIRAGSGSTIYF. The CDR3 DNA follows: TGTGCCAGCACTATAAGGGCAGGCTCGGGGAGCACCATATATTTT.

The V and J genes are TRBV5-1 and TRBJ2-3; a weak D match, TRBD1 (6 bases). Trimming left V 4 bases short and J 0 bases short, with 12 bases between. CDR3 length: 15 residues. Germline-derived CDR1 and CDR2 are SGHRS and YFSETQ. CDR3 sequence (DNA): TGCGCCAGCAGCCCCGGGACACTTAGCACAGATACGCAGTATTTT. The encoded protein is CASSPGTLSTDTQYF.

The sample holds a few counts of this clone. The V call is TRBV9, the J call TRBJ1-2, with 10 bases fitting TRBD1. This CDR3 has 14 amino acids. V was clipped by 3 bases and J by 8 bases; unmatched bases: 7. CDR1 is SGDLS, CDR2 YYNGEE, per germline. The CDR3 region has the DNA TGTGCCAGCAGCGCGTGGGGGACAGGGGAAGGCTACACCTTC. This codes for CASSAWGTGEGYTF.

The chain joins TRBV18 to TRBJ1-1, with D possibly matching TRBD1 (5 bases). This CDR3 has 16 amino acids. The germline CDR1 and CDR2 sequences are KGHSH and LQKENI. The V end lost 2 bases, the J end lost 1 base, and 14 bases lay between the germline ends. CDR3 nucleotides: TGTGCCAGCTCACCATGGCAGGGTGGTGGGAACACTGAAGCTTTCTTT. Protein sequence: CASSPWQGGGNTEAFF.

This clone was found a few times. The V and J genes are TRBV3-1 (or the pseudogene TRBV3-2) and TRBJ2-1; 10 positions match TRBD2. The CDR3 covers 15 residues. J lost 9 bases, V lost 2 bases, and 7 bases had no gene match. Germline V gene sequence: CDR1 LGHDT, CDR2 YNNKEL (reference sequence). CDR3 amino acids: CASSQPAGGPREQFF. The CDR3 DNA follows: TGTGCCAGCAGCCAACCAGCGGGGGGGCCGCGTGAGCAGTTCTTC.

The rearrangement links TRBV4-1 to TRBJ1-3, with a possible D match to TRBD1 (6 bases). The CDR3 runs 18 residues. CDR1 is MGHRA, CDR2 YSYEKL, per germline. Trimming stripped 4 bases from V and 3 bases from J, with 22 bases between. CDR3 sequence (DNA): TGCGCCAGCAGCCCAGGACCAACAGGGTCCTTCAGTGGAAACACCATATATTTT. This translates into CASSPGPTGSFSGNTIYF.